The 25 T cell receptor beta chains presented below share a single source sample, sequenced in a study of beta chain features in type 1 diabetes. Every bit of the isolated RNA underwent reverse transcription, so sequencing read expressed TCRB transcripts. The table came from immunoSEQ multiplex PCR; TCRdb's copy has only in-frame clones and leaves some out. The sample includes about 280,000 clones, approximately 16% of them seen just once. Study-level results: When Type 1 diabetes patients were examined, their TCRB CDR3s proved moderately but significantly shorter in all four CD4+ subsets.

Antigen specificity for these receptors is unknown. The sequenced sample was naive CD4+ T cells from blood. The receptors were gathered from a man aged 18 to 30 with type 1 diabetes.

Here the CDR3 DNA reads TGTGCCAGCATTAACCGCGGGGCGCTGGACACTGAAGCTTTCTTT. This gives the protein CASINRGALDTEAFF. This chain connects TRBV25-1 to TRBJ1-1; D is perhaps TRBD1 (5 bases). Germline values: CDR1 MGHDK, CDR2 SYGVNS. The V gene lost 7 bases and the J gene lost 3 bases, with 18 bases spanning the gap. The CDR3 sequence is 15 residues long. Together with reference TRBV25-1 and TRBJ1-1, the CDR3 gives the full variable domain: EADIYQTPRYLVIGTGKKITLECSQTMGHDKMYWYQQDPGMELHLIHYSYGVNSTEKGDLSSESTVSRIRTEHFPLTLESARPSHTSQYLCASINRGALDTEAFFGQGTRLTVV.

The chain is built from TRBV30 and TRBJ2-5, with a tentative D call TRBD1 (5 bases). The CDR3 loop spans 12 amino acids. Germline lookup yields CDR1 GTSNPN and CDR2 SVGIG (reference sequence). V gave up 4 bases and J gave up 5 bases, with 11 bases separating them. The CDR3 loop reads CAWKGLTETQYF. CDR3 bases: TGTGCCTGGAAGGGGTTGACGGAGACCCAGTACTTC.

The chain has TRBV7-8 and TRBJ1-1; D is possibly TRBD1 (5 bases). The CDR3 length is 16 residues. V was shortened by 4 bases and J by 3 bases, with 18 bases between the two germline ends. Per the germline V gene, CDR1 is SGHVS and CDR2 is FQNEAQ. The CDR3 coding sequence is TGTGCCAGCAGCTGGGGGGGAGGCAGGGCGGACACTGAAGCTTTCTTT. It specifies CASSWGGGRADTEAFF.

This clone has just a few counts. V usage is TRBV2 and J usage is TRBJ2-2, with 12 positions matching TRBD2. Per germline, CDR1 SNHLY and CDR2 FYNNEI. The CDR3 totals 15 residues. The ends lost 5 bases at V and 3 bases at J; junction bases unmatched: 1. The CDR3 nucleotides are TGTGCCAGCAGTCTAGCGGGGGGGCACACCGGGGAGCTGTTTTTT. Its protein product is CASSLAGGHTGELFF.

The V and J genes are TRBV6-4 and TRBJ2-1, with TRBD2 identical over 11 bases. After removal of 5 bases from V and 7 bases from J, the junction contained 10 bases not matched to a gene. Germline V CDR1 and CDR2: MRHNA, SNTAGT. This CDR3 has 16 amino acids. The DNA of the CDR3 is TGTGCCAGCAGTAATAGCGGGAGGGCCCTCGCAAATGAGCAGTTCTTC. Protein product: CASSNSGRALANEQFF.

This clone was counted a few times. The genes are TRBV7-2 and TRBJ2-7, with D possibly matching TRBD2 (6 bases). The germline CDR1 and CDR2 sequences are SGHTA and FQGNSA. The CDR3 totals 16 residues. Deletions cut 1 base from V and 0 bases from J, with 13 bases between. The chain's CDR3 is CASSLGRGSVSYEQYF. CDR3 in DNA: TGTGCCAGCAGCTTAGGACGGGGGAGTGTCTCCTACGAGCAGTACTTC.

This clone was counted a few times. CDR3 region: CASPGKQGAYEQYF. The CDR3, as DNA: TGTGCCAGCCCAGGCAAGCAGGGGGCCTACGAGCAGTACTTC. The rearrangement joins TRBV2 to TRBJ2-7; 7 nucleotides line up with TRBD1. Germline assignment: CDR1 SNHLY and CDR2 FYNNEI. After removal of 8 bases from V and 2 bases from J, the junction contained 9 bases not matched to a gene. This CDR3 has 14 amino acids.

This chain links TRBV5-6 with TRBJ2-7; tentative D call: TRBD1 (6 bases). Trimming shortened V by 4 bases and J by 0 bases, and 11 bases separated the two germline ends. CDR3 length: 14 amino acids. The germline CDR1 and CDR2 sequences are SGHDT and YYEEEE. The CDR3, as DNA: TGTGCCAGCAGCCGGACGGACAGCTCCTACGAGCAGTACTTC. It encodes CASSRTDSSYEQYF.

J is TRBJ1-1 and V is TRBV7-2; D might be TRBD1 (5 bases). This CDR3 has 16 amino acids. The V gene lost 9 bases and the J gene lost 0 bases, with 20 bases spanning the gap. Germline CDR1 SGHTA, CDR2 FQGNSA. The CDR3 DNA follows: TGTGCCAGTACCACCGGGACGGGGAGGGTGAACACTGAAGCTTTCTTT. Translation gives CASTTGTGRVNTEAFF. Looking up the rest from reference TRBV7-2 and TRBJ1-1 gives the full variable domain: GAGVSQSPSNKVTEKGKDVELRCDPISGHTALYWYRQSLGQGLEFLIYFQGNSAPDKSGLPSDRFSAERTGGSVSTLTIQRTQQEDSAVYLCASTTGTGRVNTEAFFGQGTRLTVV.

The chain is built from TRBV1 and TRBJ2-5; the table's D call TRBD2 went unverified against the DNA. TRBV1 is assigned pseudogene status. The CDR3 length is 15 residues. CDR3 coding DNA: TGCACCAGCCAGCCTAGCGGGAGCGTACAAGAGACCCAGTACTTC. Protein product: CTSQPSGSVQETQYF.

Of note for this clone: Other DNA sequences from this sample encode an identical CDR3 as well. The V gene is TRBV2, the J gene TRBJ2-5, with D unclear. V lost 6 bases, J lost 4 bases, and 3 bases lay in between. CDR1 and CDR2 from the germline V gene are SNHLY and FYNNEI. The CDR3 is made up of 10 amino acids. This CDR3 reads CASSRETQYF. The CDR3 DNA sequence: TGTGCCAGCAGCCGAGAGACCCAGTACTTC.

This clone was counted between two and nine times. The V gene is TRBV20-1, the J gene TRBJ2-5, with 8 bases identical to TRBD2. This CDR3 comprises 11 residues. The germline CDR1 and CDR2 sequences are DFQATT and SNEGSKA (reference sequence). V was pared by 6 bases and J by 4 bases, with 1 base of the junction left unmatched. The CDR3 protein is CSAREGETQYF. The CDR3, as DNA: TGCAGTGCACGGGAGGGAGAGACCCAGTACTTC.

This clone was detected only a few times. V is TRBV28 and J is TRBJ2-7, with D perhaps matching TRBD1 (6 bases). CDR3 length equals 16 residues. V lost 4 bases and J lost 2, with 18 bases in between. CDR1 MDHEN and CDR2 SYDVKM come from the germline V gene. In DNA form, the CDR3 reads TGTGCCAGCAGTTCTAGGTCCAGGGGTCACCCCTACGAGCAGTACTTC. It yields the protein CASSSRSRGHPYEQYF.

V usage is TRBV19 and J usage is TRBJ2-1; 12 bases match TRBD2. The CDR3 has 15 amino acids. The germline CDR1 and CDR2 sequences are LNHDA and SQIVND (reference sequence). Trimming at V came to 10 bases and at J to 7 bases, leaving 11 bases not matched to a gene. CDR3 DNA: TGTGCCACTGGACTAGCGGGACGTCCGATGAATGAGCAGTTCTTC. Translation gives CATGLAGRPMNEQFF.

This chain links TRBV27 with TRBJ2-5, with a tentative D call TRBD2 (5 bases). The DNA end favors TRBJ2-7, so the J call may be wrong. The germline V gene has CDR1 MNHEY and CDR2 SMNVEV (reference sequence). The CDR3 runs 13 residues. The CDR3 is CASSERTRREQYF. CDR3 nucleotides: TGTGCCAGCAGTGAAAGGACTCGGCGCGAGCAGTACTTC.

This chain links TRBV7-9 with TRBJ2-7; 8 nucleotides match TRBD1. The CDR3 is 15 amino acids. Unmatched junction bases numbered 12, after V lost 6 bases and J lost 5 bases. Germline V gene data show CDR1 as SEHNR and CDR2 as FQNEAQ (reference sequence). CDR3 residues: CASSPGQGGKNEQYF. Written as DNA, the CDR3 is TGTGCCAGCAGTCCCGGACAGGGTGGGAAGAACGAGCAGTACTTC.

The table lists this clone with a few counts. The chain uses TRBV5-4 and TRBJ2-7, with TRBD2 as a possible D gene (7 bases). This CDR3 comprises 14 residues. Germline loops: CDR1 SGHNT, CDR2 YYREEE (reference sequence). V was clipped by 3 bases and J by 3 bases, with 13 bases between them. The CDR3 is CASSSGGGIYEQYF. CDR3 DNA sequence: TGTGCCAGCAGCTCTGGGGGGGGCATCTACGAGCAGTACTTC.

This clone was found a few times. V usage is TRBV6-6 and J usage is TRBJ2-5, with D tentatively TRBD2 (6 bases). Per germline, CDR1 MNHNY and CDR2 SVGAGI (reference sequence). Trimming stripped 2 bases from V and 4 bases from J, with 17 bases between. The CDR3 spans 16 residues. CDR3: CASSYRREVDGETQYF. CDR3 sequence (DNA): TGTGCCAGCAGTTACCGGAGGGAGGTCGATGGAGAGACCCAGTACTTC.

In this sample, this clone turned up a few times. The rearrangement uses TRBV29-1 and TRBJ1-2, with D tentatively TRBD1 (6 bases). The CDR3 length is 13 residues. Per the germline V gene, CDR1 is SQVTM and CDR2 is ANQGSEA. V was clipped by 4 bases and J by 6 bases, with 15 bases between them. The CDR3 here is CSVGNRATDGYTF. The CDR3 bases are TGCAGCGTTGGAAACAGGGCTACGGATGGCTACACCTTC.

A few counts support this clone. V usage is TRBV5-1 and J usage is TRBJ2-1; tentative D call: TRBD1 (5 bases). Germline CDR1 and CDR2: SGHRS and YFSETQ. The CDR3 covers 14 residues. Between the trimmed V and J ends, which lost 0 bases and 7 bases, there was a span of 11 bases. The CDR3 here is CASSLEGSRNEQFF. The CDR3 nucleotides are TGCGCCAGCAGCTTGGAGGGGTCGCGAAATGAGCAGTTCTTC.

This chain connects TRBV9 to TRBJ2-3; the D gene is possibly TRBD1 (7 bases). Looked up from germline, CDR1 is SGDLS and CDR2 is YYNGEE. There are 16 residues in the CDR3. V dropped 4 bases and J dropped 0 bases, with 15 bases sitting between them. The CDR3 sequence: CASSLETGRSTDTQYF. As DNA, the CDR3 is TGTGCCAGCAGCTTAGAGACAGGGAGGAGCACAGATACGCAGTATTTT.

This clone was picked up a small number of times. The rearrangement joins TRBV7-2 to TRBJ2-5; 12 nucleotides agree with TRBD1. This CDR3 comprises 15 residues. V shed 4 bases, J shed 4 bases, and the junction held 4 bases outside the gene matches. Germline-derived CDR1 and CDR2 are SGHTA and FQGNSA. The CDR3 here is CASSWDRGLSETQYF. CDR3 bases: TGTGCCAGCAGCTGGGACAGGGGGCTTTCAGAGACCCAGTACTTC.

The chain recombines TRBV2 with TRBJ1-2; no firm D call. Trimming stripped 4 bases from V and 4 bases from J, with 7 bases between. Germline CDR1 reads SNHLY; CDR2 reads FYNNEI. CDR3 length: 12 residues. CDR3 protein: CASSVEGYGYTF. The CDR3 bases are TGTGCCAGCAGTGTAGAGGGCTATGGCTACACCTTC.

This clone was detected only a few times. The chain couples TRBV9 to TRBJ2-6; D is unclear. The CDR3 has 16 amino acids. CDR1 and CDR2 from the germline V gene are SGDLS and YYNGEE. V gave up 0 bases and J gave up 1 base, with 8 bases separating them. Here the CDR3 reads CASSVDRYSGANVLTF. The CDR3 region has the DNA TGTGCCAGCAGCGTAGATCGCTATTCTGGGGCCAACGTCCTGACTTTC. Supplemented by reference TRBV9 and TRBJ2-6, the full variable domain reads DSGVTQTPKHLITATGQRVTLRCSPRSGDLSVYWYQQSLDQGLQFLIQYYNGEERAKGNILERFSAQQFPDLHSELNLSSLELGDSALYFCASSVDRYSGANVLTFGAGSRLTVL.

This clone occurred a few times. This chain connects TRBV29-1 to TRBJ2-5; 11 bases are shared with TRBD1. V lost 4 bases to trimming and J lost 5 bases; unmatched junction nucleotides: 9. The CDR3 is 15 residues long. Germline CDR1 and CDR2: SQVTM and ANQGSEA. This CDR3 reads CSVGYRDRGSETQYF. In DNA, the CDR3 is TGCAGCGTTGGATACCGGGACAGGGGGTCGGAGACCCAGTACTTC.